This T cell receptor (beta chain) comes out of a study of shared clonotypes between healthy human individuals. It was CD45RO-negative cells, positively selected for CCR7, that made up naive CD8 cells, with terminally differentiated effector memory CD45RA+ cells excluded. Evenly divided among several immunoSEQ plates was the genomic DNA of each subset. Profiled with immunoSEQ multiplex PCR; TCRdb holds only in-frame clones, not every one. The data hold about 580,000 clones, with more than 95% observed a single time. The V end lost 3 bases, the J end lost 1 base, and 9 bases lay between the germline ends. The CDR3 is 14 residues long. Germline V lookup: CDR1 MDHEN, CDR2 SYDVKM. Remarks on this clone: No antigen is known for it.

General study results and limits: The genetic and exposure-history diversity represented was limited by few donors.

The specimen was naive CD8+ T cells sorted from blood. The TCR was taken from a man younger than 45 in good health. The V call is TRBV28, the J call TRBJ1-2; TRBD1 might be the D (6 bases). The CDR3 nucleotides read TGTGCCAGCAGTTTCCTAGGGGGTAACTATGGCTACACCTTC. Protein sequence: CASSFLGGNYGYTF.